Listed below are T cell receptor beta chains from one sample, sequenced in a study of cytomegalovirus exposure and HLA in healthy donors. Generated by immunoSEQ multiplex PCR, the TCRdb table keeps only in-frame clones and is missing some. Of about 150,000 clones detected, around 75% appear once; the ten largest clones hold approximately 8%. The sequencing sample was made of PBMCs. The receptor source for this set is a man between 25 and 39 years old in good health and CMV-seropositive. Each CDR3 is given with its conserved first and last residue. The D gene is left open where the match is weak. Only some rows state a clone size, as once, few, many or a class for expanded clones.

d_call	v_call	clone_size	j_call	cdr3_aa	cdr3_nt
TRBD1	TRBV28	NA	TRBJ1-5	CASSLDRGPYQPQHF	TGTGCCAGCAGCCTAGACAGGGGGCCCTATCAGCCCCAGCATTTT
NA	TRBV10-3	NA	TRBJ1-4	CAISDETNEKLFF	TGTGCCATCAGTGATGAGACTAATGAAAAACTGTTTTTT
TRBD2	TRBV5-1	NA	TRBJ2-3	CASSLASGMMDTQYF	TGCGCCAGCAGCTTGGCTAGCGGTATGATGGATACGCAGTATTTT
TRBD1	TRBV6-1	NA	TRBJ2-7	CASSGGQGPYEQYF	TGTGCCAGCAGTGGGGGACAGGGGCCCTACGAGCAGTACTTC
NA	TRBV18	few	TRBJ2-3	CASSPEALSTDTQYF	TGTGCCAGCTCACCAGAGGCCTTAAGCACAGATACGCAGTATTTT
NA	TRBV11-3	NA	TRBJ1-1	CASSAGVNTEAFF	TGTGCCAGCAGCGCTGGAGTGAACACTGAAGCTTTCTTT
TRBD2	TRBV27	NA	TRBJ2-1	CASSGGAPYNEQFF	TGTGCCAGCTCGGGGGGGGCCCCCTACAATGAGCAGTTCTTC
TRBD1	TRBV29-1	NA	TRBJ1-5	CSATEGGGSNQPQHF	TGCAGCGCGACGGAAGGGGGCGGAAGCAATCAGCCCCAGCATTTT
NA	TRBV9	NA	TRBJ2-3	CASSVDPGATLPDTQYF	TGTGCCAGCAGCGTAGATCCAGGGGCCACCCTCCCAGATACGCAGTATTTT
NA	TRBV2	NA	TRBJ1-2	CASSNEGGGYTF	TGTGCCAGCAGTAATGAGGGCGGTGGCTACACCTTC
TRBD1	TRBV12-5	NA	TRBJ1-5	CASGLPGTGKNQPQHF	TGTGCTAGTGGTTTGCCCGGGACAGGGAAGAATCAGCCCCAGCATTTT
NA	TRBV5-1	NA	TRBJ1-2	CASSTDSGGYTF	TGCGCCAGCAGCACGGACAGCGGCGGCTACACCTTC
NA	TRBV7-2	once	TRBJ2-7	CAIRSPVSVYEQYF	TGTGCCATCCGCTCTCCCGTTAGCGTCTACGAGCAGTACTTC
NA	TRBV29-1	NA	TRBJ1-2	CSVEVGEVNGYTF	TGCAGCGTTGAAGTCGGGGAGGTGAATGGCTACACCTTC
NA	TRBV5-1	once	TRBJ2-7	CASSLSGEQYF	TGCGCCAGCAGCTTAAGCGGTGAGCAGTACTTC
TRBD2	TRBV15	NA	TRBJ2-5	CATSREGTSRETQYF	TGTGCCACCAGCAGAGAAGGGACTAGTAGGGAGACCCAGTACTTC
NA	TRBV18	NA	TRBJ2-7	CASSPGEIYEQYF	TGTGCCAGCTCACCAGGGGAGATCTACGAGCAGTACTTC
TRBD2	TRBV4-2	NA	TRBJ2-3	CASSQVLAGGGSTDTQYF	TGTGCCAGCAGCCAAGTCCTAGCGGGAGGGGGGAGCACAGATACGCAGTATTTT
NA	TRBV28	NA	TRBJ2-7	CASTWGTHSYEQYF	TGTGCCAGCACTTGGGGCACCCACTCCTACGAGCAGTACTTC
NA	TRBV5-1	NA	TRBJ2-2	CASSLEVASRGGELFF	TGCGCCAGCAGCTTGGAGGTTGCTAGCAGGGGCGGGGAGCTGTTTTTT
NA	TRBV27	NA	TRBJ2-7	CASSLSGADYEQYF	TGTGCCAGCAGTTTATCTGGGGCGGACTACGAGCAGTACTTC
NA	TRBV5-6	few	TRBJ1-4	CASRAQGGSVLFF	TGTGCCAGCAGGGCTCAAGGCGGCAGCGTACTGTTTTTT
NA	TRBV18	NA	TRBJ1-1	CASSLQGVLSTEAFF	TGTGCCAGCTCATTACAGGGAGTCTTAAGCACTGAAGCTTTCTTT
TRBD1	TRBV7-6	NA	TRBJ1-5	CASSSSRGPEQPQHF	TGTGCCAGCAGCAGCTCCAGGGGGCCAGAACAGCCCCAGCATTTT
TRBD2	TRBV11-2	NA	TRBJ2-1	CASSAGVTSGFYNEQFF	TGTGCCAGCAGCGCAGGGGTGACTAGCGGGTTCTACAATGAGCAGTTCTTC
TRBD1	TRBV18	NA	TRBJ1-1	CASSIPRGEAFF	TGTGCCAGCTCGATTCCCAGGGGGGAAGCTTTCTTT
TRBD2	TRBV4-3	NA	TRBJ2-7	CASSQGGLADSSYEQYF	TGCGCCAGCAGCCAAGGAGGGCTAGCGGATAGCTCCTACGAGCAGTACTTC
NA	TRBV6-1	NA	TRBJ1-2	CATGQGLNYGYTF	TGTGCCACAGGCCAGGGTCTTAACTATGGCTACACCTTC
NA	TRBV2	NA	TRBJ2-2	CASTPRGTGELFF	TGTGCCAGCACCCCACGGGGCACCGGGGAGCTGTTTTTT